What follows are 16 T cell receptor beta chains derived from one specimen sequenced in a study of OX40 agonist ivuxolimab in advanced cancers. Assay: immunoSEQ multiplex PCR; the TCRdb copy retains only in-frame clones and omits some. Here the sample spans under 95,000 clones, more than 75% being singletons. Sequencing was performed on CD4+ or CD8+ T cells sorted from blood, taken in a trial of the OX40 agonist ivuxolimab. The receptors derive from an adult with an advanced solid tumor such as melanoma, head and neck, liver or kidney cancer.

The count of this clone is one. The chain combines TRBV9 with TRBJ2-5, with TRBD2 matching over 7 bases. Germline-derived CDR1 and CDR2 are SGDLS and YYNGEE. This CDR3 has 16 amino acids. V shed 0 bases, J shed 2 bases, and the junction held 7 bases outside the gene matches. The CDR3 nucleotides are TGTGCCAGCAGCGTAGGAACGGGGGGACCTCAAGAGACCCAGTACTTC. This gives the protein CASSVGTGGPQETQYF.

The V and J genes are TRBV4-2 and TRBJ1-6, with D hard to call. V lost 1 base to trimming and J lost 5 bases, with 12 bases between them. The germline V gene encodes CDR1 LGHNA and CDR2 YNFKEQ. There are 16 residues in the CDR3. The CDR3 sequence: CASSQAGQMDNSPLHF. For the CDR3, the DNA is TGTGCCAGCAGCCAAGCGGGCCAAATGGATAATTCACCCCTCCACTTT.

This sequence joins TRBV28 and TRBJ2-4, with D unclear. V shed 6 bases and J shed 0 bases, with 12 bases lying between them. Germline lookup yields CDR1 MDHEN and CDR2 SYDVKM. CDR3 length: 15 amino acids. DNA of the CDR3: TGTGCCAGCAGCGAGCTCACACTAGCCAAAAACATTCAGTACTTC. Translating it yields CASSELTLAKNIQYF.

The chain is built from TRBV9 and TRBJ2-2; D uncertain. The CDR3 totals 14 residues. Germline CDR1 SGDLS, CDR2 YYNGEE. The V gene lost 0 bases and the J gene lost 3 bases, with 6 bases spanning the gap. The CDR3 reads CASSVGVHTGELFF. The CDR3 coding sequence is TGTGCCAGCAGCGTAGGTGTCCACACCGGGGAGCTGTTTTTT.

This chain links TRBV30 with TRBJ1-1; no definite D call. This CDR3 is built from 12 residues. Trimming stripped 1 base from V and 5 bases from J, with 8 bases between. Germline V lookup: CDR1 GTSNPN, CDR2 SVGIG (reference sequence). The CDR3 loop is CAWSDRETEAFF. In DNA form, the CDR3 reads TGTGCCTGGAGTGATAGGGAAACTGAAGCTTTCTTT.

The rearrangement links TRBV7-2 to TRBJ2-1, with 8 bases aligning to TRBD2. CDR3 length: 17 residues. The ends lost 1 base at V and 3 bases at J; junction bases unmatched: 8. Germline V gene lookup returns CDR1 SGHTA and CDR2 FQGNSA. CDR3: CASSLGGAGASYNEQFF. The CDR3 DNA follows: TGTGCCAGCAGCTTAGGGGGAGCGGGAGCTAGCTACAATGAGCAGTTCTTC.

CDR3 amino acids: CASSISASNYNSPLHF. CDR3 in DNA: TGTGCCAGTAGTATAAGCGCCAGCAACTATAATTCACCCCTCCACTTT. The chain is built from TRBV19 and TRBJ1-6; D is uncertain. From germline, CDR1 is LNHDA and CDR2 SQIVND (reference sequence). V lost 2 bases to trimming and J lost 3 bases, with 11 bases between them. The CDR3 covers 16 residues. Together with reference TRBV19 and TRBJ1-6, the CDR3 gives the full variable domain: DGGITQSPKYLFRKEGQNVTLSCEQNLNHDAMYWYRQDPGQGLRLIYYSQIVNDFQKGDIAEGYSVSREKKESFPLTVTSAQKNPTAFYLCASSISASNYNSPLHFGNGTRLTVT.

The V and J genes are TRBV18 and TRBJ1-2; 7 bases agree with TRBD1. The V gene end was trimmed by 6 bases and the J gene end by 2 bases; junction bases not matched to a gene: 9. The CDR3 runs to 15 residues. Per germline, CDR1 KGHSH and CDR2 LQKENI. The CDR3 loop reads CASSPPGQPNYGYTF. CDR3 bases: TGTGCCAGCTCCCCTCCGGGACAGCCAAACTATGGCTACACCTTC.

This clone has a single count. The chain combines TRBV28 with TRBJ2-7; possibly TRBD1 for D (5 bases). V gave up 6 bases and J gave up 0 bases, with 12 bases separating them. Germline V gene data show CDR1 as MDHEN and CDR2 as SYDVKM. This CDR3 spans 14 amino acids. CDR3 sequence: CASRSGFFSYEQYV. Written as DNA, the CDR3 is TGTGCCAGCAGGTCAGGGTTTTTCTCCTACGAGCAGTACGTC.

The CDR3 DNA sequence: TGTGCCAGCAGTTTATCGGGGCGCGGATTTTCCTACGAGCAGTACTTC. Translating gives CASSLSGRGFSYEQYF. The chain employs TRBV6-5 and TRBJ2-7; D tentatively fits TRBD1 or TRBD2 (5 bases each). Looked up from germline, CDR1 is MNHEY and CDR2 is SVGAGI. The CDR3 sequence is 16 residues long. The V end lost 4 bases, the J end lost 1 base, and 17 bases lay between the germline ends.

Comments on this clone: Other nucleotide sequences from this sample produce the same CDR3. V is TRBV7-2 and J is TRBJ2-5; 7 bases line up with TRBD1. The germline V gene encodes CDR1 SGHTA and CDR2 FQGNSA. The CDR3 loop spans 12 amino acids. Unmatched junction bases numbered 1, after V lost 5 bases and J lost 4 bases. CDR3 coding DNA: TGTGCCAGCAGCAGGGACAGAGAGACCCAGTACTTC. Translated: CASSRDRETQYF.

The CDR3 bases are TGCGCCAGCAGCTTGACTAGCGGGGGGTACAATGAGCAGTTCTTC. Encoded protein: CASSLTSGGYNEQFF. The chain has TRBV5-1 and TRBJ2-1; 12 bases map to TRBD2. With 1 base clipped from V and 4 bases from J, the junction kept 0 bases outside the gene matches. This CDR3 has 15 amino acids. CDR1 is SGHRS and CDR2 is YFSETQ in the germline V gene. Combining the CDR3 with reference TRBV5-1 and TRBJ2-1 gives the whole variable domain KAGVTQTPRYLIKTRGQQVTLSCSPISGHRSVSWYQQTPGQGLQFLFEYFSETQRNKGNFPGRFSGRQFSNSRSEMNVSTLELGDSALYLCASSLTSGGYNEQFFGPGTRLTVL.

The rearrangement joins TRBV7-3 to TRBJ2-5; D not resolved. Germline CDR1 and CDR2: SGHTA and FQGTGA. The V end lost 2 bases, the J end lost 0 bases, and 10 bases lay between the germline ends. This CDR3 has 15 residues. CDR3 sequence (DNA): TGTGCCAGCAGCTTAGGGCAAACGTACCAAGAGACCCAGTACTTC. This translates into CASSLGQTYQETQYF. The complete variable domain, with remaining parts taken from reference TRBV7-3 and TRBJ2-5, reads GAGVSQTPSNKVTEKGKYVELRCDPISGHTALYWYRQSLGQGPEFLIYFQGTGAADDSGLPNDRFFAVRPEGSVSTLKIQRTERGDSAVYLCASSLGQTYQETQYFGPGTRLLVL.

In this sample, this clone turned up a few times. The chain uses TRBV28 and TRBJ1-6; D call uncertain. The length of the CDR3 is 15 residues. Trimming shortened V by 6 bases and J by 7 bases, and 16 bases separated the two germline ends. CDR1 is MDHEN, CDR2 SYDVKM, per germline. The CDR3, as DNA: TGTGCCAGCAGCCCTAAGCAGATAGGGAATTCACCCCTCCACTTT. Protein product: CASSPKQIGNSPLHF.

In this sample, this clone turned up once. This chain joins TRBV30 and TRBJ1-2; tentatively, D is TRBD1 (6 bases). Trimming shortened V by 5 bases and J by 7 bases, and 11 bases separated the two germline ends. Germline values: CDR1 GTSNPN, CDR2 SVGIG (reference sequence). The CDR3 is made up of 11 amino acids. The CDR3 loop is CAWESGVGYTF. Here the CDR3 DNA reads TGTGCCTGGGAGTCAGGGGTTGGCTACACCTTC. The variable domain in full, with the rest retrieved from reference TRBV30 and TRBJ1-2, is SQTIHQWPATLVQPVGSPLSLECTVEGTSNPNLYWYRQAAGRGLQLLFYSVGIGQISSEVPQNLSASRPQDRQFILSSKKLLLSDSGFYLCAWESGVGYTFGSGTRLTVV.

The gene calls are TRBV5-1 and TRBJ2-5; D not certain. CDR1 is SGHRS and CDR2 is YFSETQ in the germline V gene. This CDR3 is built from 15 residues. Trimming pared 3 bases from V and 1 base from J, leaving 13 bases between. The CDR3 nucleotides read TGCGCCAGCAGCTCGGCGTGGGGTACCCAAGAGACCCAGTACTTC. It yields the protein CASSSAWGTQETQYF.